The 18 T cell receptor beta chains listed next were all sequenced from one sample in a study of blood T cell repertoires in COVID-19. Measured with immunoSEQ multiplex PCR; TCRdb has only the in-frame clones, and not every one. The repertoire holds roughly 70,000 clones, with 75% to 85% as singletons. The specimen was peripheral blood. These receptors were taken from a man aged 70-80 years who had recovered from COVID-19.

V usage is TRBV21-1 and J usage is TRBJ1-5; no check of the table's D call, TRBD1, against the DNA was made. TRBV21-1 is labeled a pseudogene. The CDR3 is 14 amino acids. The CDR3 DNA reads TGTGCCAGCAGAGACAGGGGGCTAGGACAGCCCCAGCATTTT. It is translated as CASRDRGLGQPQHF.

This chain uses TRBV6-2 or TRBV6-3 with TRBJ2-5, with 7 bases aligning to TRBD1. CDR3 length equals 13 residues. J was trimmed by 2 bases and V by 6 bases; bases with no gene match: 3. Germline CDR1 MNHEY, CDR2 SVGEGT. The CDR3 DNA reads as TGTGCCAGCAGCCTGGACAGGCAAGAGACCCAGTACTTC. It translates to CASSLDRQETQYF.

The V and J genes are TRBV10-2 and TRBJ1-1; the match to TRBD1 covers 7 bases. V dropped 5 bases and J dropped 8; count of bases not matched to a gene: 8. The CDR3 has 13 residues. The V gene's germline CDR1 is WSHSY and CDR2 SAAADI. In nucleotides, the CDR3 is TGCGCCAGCAGTCTTACAGGGGTCGGGGAAGCTTTCTTT. Translation: CASSLTGVGEAFF.

V and J are TRBV5-6 and TRBJ2-7, with a weak D call TRBD1 (5 bases). The CDR3 has 14 amino acids. Germline loops: CDR1 SGHDT, CDR2 YYEEEE. V shed 1 base and J shed 2 bases, with 10 bases lying between them. The CDR3 nucleotides read TGTGCCAGCAGCTTGTCAGGGTTTCCCTACGAGCAGTACTTC. As protein: CASSLSGFPYEQYF.

This clone was counted a single time. The chain is built from TRBV3-1 (or the pseudogene TRBV3-2) and TRBJ2-3; 10 nucleotides align to TRBD2. Per the germline V gene, CDR1 is LGHDT and CDR2 is YNNKEL (reference sequence). V dropped 3 bases and J dropped 2; count of bases not matched to a gene: 5. The CDR3 sequence is 16 residues long. The CDR3 loop is CASSQGGLALTDTQYF. The CDR3 DNA reads TGTGCCAGCAGCCAGGGGGGACTAGCGCTCACAGATACGCAGTATTTT.

This clone was seen a handful of times. The chain carries TRBV7-9 and TRBJ1-4; D gene uncertain. Trimming removed 6 bases from V and 7 bases from J, with 15 bases in between. From germline, CDR1 is SEHNR and CDR2 FQNEAQ (reference sequence). The CDR3 runs to 14 residues. As DNA, the CDR3 is TGTGCCAGCAGGGAACTTGGAGTGGGTGAAAAACTGTTTTTT. Its translation is CASRELGVGEKLFF.

In DNA, the CDR3 is TGCAGCGCCTCGACAGCTCACAATGAGCAGTTCTTC. Translating it yields CSASTAHNEQFF. The chain couples TRBV29-1 to TRBJ2-1, with a possible D match to TRBD1 (5 bases). This CDR3 spans 12 amino acids. The germline V gene encodes CDR1 SQVTM and CDR2 ANQGSEA. V gave up 7 bases and J gave up 5 bases, with 12 bases separating them.

This chain uses TRBV19 with TRBJ1-1; D not resolved. Trimming took off 2 bases at V and 1 base at J, with 8 bases between the two ends. Per the germline V gene, CDR1 is LNHDA and CDR2 is SQIVND (reference sequence). The CDR3 is made up of 14 amino acids. The DNA for the CDR3 is TGTGCCAGTAGTATAACCCCGGGGAACACTGAAGCTTTCTTT. Its protein is CASSITPGNTEAFF.

The CDR3 DNA reads TGTGCCTGGAGTCCAAGGACAGGCTACACTGAAGCTTTCTTT. It translates to CAWSPRTGYTEAFF. J is TRBJ1-1 and V is TRBV30; 7 nucleotides line up with TRBD1. The CDR3 contains 14 residues. After removal of 2 bases from V and 3 bases from J, the junction contained 6 bases not matched to a gene. Per germline, CDR1 GTSNPN and CDR2 SVGIG (reference sequence).

The rearrangement uses TRBV7-3 and TRBJ2-5; TRBD1 might be the D (6 bases). This CDR3 has 13 residues. Germline CDR1 reads SGHTA; CDR2 reads FQGTGA. Deletions cut 5 bases from V and 3 bases from J, with 10 bases between. The CDR3 region has the DNA TGTGCCAGCAGCCCCAGGGGAAAAGAGACCCAGTACTTC. This sequence encodes CASSPRGKETQYF.

This sequence joins TRBV28 and TRBJ1-2; 8 positions agree with TRBD1. Germline V gene data show CDR1 as MDHEN and CDR2 as SYDVKM. This CDR3 comprises 15 residues. The V gene end was trimmed by 2 bases and the J gene end by 6 bases; junction bases not matched to a gene: 8. Here the CDR3 reads CASSLAGGPADGYTF. DNA for the CDR3: TGTGCCAGCAGTTTAGCAGGGGGCCCAGCTGATGGCTACACCTTC.

The CDR3 here is CSASKTGGSPLHF. CDR3 DNA sequence: TGCAGTGCTAGTAAGACAGGGGGTTCACCCCTCCACTTT. The chain uses TRBV20-1 and TRBJ1-6; 9 bases line up with TRBD1. Germline trimming cut 3 bases from V and 9 bases from J; bases unmatched to any gene: 3. Germline V gene lookup returns CDR1 DFQATT and CDR2 SNEGSKA (reference sequence). There are 13 residues in the CDR3.

The rearrangement uses TRBV6-2 or TRBV6-3 and TRBJ2-3; D possibly corresponds to TRBD2 (6 bases). V was shortened by 5 bases and J by 2 bases, with 11 bases between the two germline ends. This CDR3 region has 14 residues. CDR1 is MNHEY, CDR2 SVGEGT, per germline. The CDR3 DNA reads as TGTGCCAGCAGTGTGGGGGGACCCACAGATACGCAGTATTTT. It codes for CASSVGGPTDTQYF.

This sequence joins TRBV28 and TRBJ2-4; 8 positions match TRBD2. V gave up 6 bases and J gave up 5 bases; unmatched junction bases: 6. CDR1 is MDHEN and CDR2 is SYDVKM in the germline V gene. There are 14 residues in the CDR3. The CDR3 loop reads CASSPPGGENIQYF. For the CDR3, the DNA is TGTGCCAGCAGCCCCCCGGGGGGGGAAAACATTCAGTACTTC.

V gene TRBV11-1 combines with J gene TRBJ2-1; possibly TRBD2 for D (6 bases). The CDR3 extends over 16 amino acids. Germline V lookup: CDR1 SGHAT, CDR2 FQDESV (reference sequence). V was cut by 6 bases and J by 2 bases, with 17 bases left in between. CDR3 DNA: TGTGCCAGCAGGCTGGCCGGGACTCCCCCCTACAATGAGCAGTTCTTC. Protein sequence: CASRLAGTPPYNEQFF.

The rearrangement links TRBV3-1 (or the pseudogene TRBV3-2) to TRBJ2-7, with 8 bases fitting TRBD2. V trimming: 5 bases; J trimming: 8 bases; junction bases outside the gene matches: 14. The germline V gene encodes CDR1 LGHDT and CDR2 YNNKEL (reference sequence). The CDR3 totals 15 residues. As DNA, the CDR3 is TGTGCCAGCAGCGCAATGAGGGCGGGAGGCGCAAAGCAGTACTTC. It codes for CASSAMRAGGAKQYF.

The V and J genes are TRBV5-1 and TRBJ2-2; maybe TRBD2 (6 bases). CDR1 SGHRS and CDR2 YFSETQ come from the germline V gene. The CDR3 runs 15 residues. Trimming cost V 1 base and J 0 bases, with 7 bases left between them. CDR3 loop: CASSLRDSNTGELFF. CDR3 sequence (DNA): TGCGCCAGCAGCTTGCGGGACTCGAACACCGGGGAGCTGTTTTTT.

Remarks on this clone: The same CDR3 is also encoded by other DNA sequences in this sample. V is TRBV4-3 and J is TRBJ2-7; D uncertain. Germline CDR1 is LGHNA and CDR2 is YSLEER. This CDR3 is built from 14 residues. Between the trimmed V and J ends, which lost 0 bases and 3 bases, there was a span of 9 bases. CDR3 nucleotide sequence: TGCGCCAGCAGCCAAGATTTTAGCAGCTACGAGCAGTACTTC. Translation: CASSQDFSSYEQYF.